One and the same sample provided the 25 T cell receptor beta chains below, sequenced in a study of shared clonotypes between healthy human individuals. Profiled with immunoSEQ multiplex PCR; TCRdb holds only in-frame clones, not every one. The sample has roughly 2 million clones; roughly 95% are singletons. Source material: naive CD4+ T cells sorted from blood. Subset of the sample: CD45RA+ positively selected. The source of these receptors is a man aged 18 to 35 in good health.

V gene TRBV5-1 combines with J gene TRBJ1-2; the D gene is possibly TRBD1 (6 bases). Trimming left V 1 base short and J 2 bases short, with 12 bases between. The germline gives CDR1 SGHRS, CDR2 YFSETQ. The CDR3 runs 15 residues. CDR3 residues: CASSLPGTPNYGYTF. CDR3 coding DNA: TGCGCCAGCAGCTTGCCCGGGACACCAAACTATGGCTACACCTTC.

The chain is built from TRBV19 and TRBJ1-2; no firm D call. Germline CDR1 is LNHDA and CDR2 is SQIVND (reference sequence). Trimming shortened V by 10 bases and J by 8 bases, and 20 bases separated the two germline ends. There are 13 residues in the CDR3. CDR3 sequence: CATESGIEAGYTF. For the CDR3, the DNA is TGTGCCACCGAGTCCGGGATCGAAGCGGGCTACACCTTC.

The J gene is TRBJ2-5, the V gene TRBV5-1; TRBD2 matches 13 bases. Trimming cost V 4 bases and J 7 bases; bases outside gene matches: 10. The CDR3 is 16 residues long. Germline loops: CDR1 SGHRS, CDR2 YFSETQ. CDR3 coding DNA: TGCGCCAGCAGCGGGACTAGCGGGACAACGGTGGGGACCCAGTACTTC. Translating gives CASSGTSGTTVGTQYF.

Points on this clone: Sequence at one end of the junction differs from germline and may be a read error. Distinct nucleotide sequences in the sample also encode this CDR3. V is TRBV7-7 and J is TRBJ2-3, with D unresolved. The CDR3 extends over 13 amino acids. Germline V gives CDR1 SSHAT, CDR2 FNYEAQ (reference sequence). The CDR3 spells CASSFGSTDTQYF. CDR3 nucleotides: TGTGCTAGCAGCTTTGGATCCACAGATACGCAGTATTTT.

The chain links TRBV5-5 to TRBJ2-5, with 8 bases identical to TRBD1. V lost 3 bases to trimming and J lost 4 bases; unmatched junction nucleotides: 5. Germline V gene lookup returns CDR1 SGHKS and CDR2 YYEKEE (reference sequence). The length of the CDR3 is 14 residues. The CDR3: CASSSTGDRETQYF. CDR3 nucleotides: TGTGCCAGCAGCTCGACAGGGGATAGAGAGACCCAGTACTTC. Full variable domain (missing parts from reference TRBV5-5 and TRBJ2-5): DAGVTQSPTHLIKTRGQQVTLRCSPISGHKSVSWYQQVLGQGPQFIFQYYEKEERGRGNFPDRFSARQFPNYSSELNVNALLLGDSALYLCASSSTGDRETQYFGPGTRLLVL.

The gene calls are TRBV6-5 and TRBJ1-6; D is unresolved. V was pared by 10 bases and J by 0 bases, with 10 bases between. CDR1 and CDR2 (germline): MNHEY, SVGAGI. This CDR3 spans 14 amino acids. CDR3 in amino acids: CATGRSSYNSPLHF. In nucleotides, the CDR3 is TGTGCCACCGGCAGAAGCTCCTATAATTCACCCCTCCACTTT.

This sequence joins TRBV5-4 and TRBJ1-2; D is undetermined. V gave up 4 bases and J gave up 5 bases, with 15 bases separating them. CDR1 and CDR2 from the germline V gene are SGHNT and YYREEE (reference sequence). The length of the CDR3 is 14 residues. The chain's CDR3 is CASSPGSIAYGYTF. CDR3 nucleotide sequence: TGTGCCAGCAGCCCCGGCTCGATAGCATATGGCTACACCTTC.

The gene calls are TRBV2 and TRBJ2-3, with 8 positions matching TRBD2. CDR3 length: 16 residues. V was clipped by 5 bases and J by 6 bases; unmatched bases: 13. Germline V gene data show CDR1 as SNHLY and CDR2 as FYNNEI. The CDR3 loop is CASSTRRRGEMDTQYF. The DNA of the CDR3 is TGTGCCAGCAGTACCAGGAGGCGGGGGGAGATGGATACGCAGTATTTT.

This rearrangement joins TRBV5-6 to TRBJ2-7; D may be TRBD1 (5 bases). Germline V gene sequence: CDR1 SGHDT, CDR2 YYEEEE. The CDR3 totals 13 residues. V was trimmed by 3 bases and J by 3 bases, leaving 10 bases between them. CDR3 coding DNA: TGTGCCAGCAGCTCCGGACACCACTACGAGCAGTACTTC. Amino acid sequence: CASSSGHHYEQYF.

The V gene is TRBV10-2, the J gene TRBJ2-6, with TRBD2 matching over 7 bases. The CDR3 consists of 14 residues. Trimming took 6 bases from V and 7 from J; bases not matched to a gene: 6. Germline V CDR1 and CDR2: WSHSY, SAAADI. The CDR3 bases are TGCGCCAGCAGGGGGGGGAGTGAAGCCAACGTCCTGACTTTC. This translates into CASRGGSEANVLTF.

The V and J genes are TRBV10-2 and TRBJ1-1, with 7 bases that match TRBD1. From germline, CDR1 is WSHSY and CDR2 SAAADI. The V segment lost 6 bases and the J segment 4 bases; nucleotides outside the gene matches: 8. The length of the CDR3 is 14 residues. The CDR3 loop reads CASRDDRVITEAFF. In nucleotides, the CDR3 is TGCGCCAGCAGGGACGACAGGGTGATCACTGAAGCTTTCTTT.

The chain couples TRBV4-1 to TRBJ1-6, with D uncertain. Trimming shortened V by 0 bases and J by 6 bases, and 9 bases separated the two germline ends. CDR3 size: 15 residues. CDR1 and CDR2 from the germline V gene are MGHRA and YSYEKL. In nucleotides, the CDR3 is TGCGCCAGCAGCCAAGAGAGCCAGCTTAATTCACCCCTCCACTTT. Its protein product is CASSQESQLNSPLHF.

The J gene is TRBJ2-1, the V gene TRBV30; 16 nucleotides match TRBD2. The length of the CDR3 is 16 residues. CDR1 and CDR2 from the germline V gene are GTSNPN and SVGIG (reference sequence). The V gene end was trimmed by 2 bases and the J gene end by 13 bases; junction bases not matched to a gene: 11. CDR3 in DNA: TGTGCCTGGAGTTCTCTCCCGGGACTAGCGGGGGGGCTCCAGTTCTTC. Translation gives CAWSSLPGLAGGLQFF.

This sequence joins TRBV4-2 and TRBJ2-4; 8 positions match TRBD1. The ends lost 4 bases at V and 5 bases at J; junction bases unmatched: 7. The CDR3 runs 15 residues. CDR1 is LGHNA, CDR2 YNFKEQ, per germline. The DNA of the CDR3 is TGTGCCAGCAGCCGCCGACAGGGGCCCGAAAACATTCAGTACTTC. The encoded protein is CASSRRQGPENIQYF.

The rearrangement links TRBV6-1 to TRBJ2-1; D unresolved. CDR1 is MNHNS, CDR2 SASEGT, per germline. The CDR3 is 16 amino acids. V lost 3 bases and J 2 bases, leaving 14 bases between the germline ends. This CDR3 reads CASSDTLGWPYNEQFF. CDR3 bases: TGTGCCAGCAGTGATACTCTAGGGTGGCCCTACAATGAGCAGTTCTTC.

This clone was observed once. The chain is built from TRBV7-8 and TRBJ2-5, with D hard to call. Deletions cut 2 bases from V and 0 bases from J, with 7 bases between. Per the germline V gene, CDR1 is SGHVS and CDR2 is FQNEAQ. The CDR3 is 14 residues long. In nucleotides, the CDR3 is TGTGCCAGCAGCTTACCGGGTAACCAAGAGACCCAGTACTTC. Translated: CASSLPGNQETQYF. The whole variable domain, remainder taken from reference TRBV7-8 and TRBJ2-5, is GAGVSQSPRYKVAKRGQDVALRCDPISGHVSLFWYQQALGQGPEFLTYFQNEAQLDKSGLPSDRFFAERPEGSVSTLKIQRTQQEDSAVYLCASSLPGNQETQYFGPGTRLLVL.

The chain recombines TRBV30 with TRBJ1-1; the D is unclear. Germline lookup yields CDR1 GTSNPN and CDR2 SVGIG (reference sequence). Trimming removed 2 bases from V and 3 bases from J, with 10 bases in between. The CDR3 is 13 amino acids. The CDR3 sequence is CAWSLRRDTEAFF. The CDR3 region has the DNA TGTGCCTGGAGTCTGAGGAGGGACACTGAAGCTTTCTTT.

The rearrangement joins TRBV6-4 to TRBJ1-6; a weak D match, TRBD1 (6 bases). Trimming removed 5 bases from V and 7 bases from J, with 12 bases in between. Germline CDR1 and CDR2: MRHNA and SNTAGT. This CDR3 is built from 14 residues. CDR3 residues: CASSLQGPNSPLHF. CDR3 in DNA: TGTGCCAGCAGTTTACAGGGACCCAATTCACCCCTCCACTTT.

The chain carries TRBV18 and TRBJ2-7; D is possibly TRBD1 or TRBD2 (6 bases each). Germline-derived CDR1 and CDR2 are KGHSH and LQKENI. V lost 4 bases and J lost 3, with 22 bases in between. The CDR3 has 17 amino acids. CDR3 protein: CASSLSRGGGPIYEQYF. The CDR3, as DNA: TGTGCCAGCTCACTCTCTCGAGGGGGAGGCCCCATCTACGAGCAGTACTTC.

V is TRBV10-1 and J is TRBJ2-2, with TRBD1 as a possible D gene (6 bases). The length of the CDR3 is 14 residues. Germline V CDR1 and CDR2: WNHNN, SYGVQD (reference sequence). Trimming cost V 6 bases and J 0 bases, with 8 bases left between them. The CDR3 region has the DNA TGCGCCAGCAGGGGACAACCGAACACCGGGGAGCTGTTTTTT. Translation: CASRGQPNTGELFF.

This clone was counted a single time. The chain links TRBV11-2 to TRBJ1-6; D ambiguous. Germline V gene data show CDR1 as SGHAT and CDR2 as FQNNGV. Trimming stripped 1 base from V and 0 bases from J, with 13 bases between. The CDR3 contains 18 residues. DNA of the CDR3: TGTGCCAGCAGCTTAGCCGGCAGTCTAAGCTCCTATAATTCACCCCTCCACTTT. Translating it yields CASSLAGSLSSYNSPLHF.

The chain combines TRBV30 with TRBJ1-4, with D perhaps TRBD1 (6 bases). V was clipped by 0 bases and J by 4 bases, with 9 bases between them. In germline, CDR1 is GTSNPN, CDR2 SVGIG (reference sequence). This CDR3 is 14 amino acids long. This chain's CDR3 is CAWSVWTDNEKLFF. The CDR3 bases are TGTGCCTGGAGTGTTTGGACAGATAATGAAAAACTGTTTTTT.

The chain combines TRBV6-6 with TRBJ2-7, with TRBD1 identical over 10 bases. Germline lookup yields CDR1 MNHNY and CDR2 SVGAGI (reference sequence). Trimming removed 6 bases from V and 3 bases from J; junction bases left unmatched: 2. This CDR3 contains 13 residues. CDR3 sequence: CASRDRGNYEQYF. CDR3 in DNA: TGTGCCAGCAGGGACAGGGGGAACTACGAGCAGTACTTC.

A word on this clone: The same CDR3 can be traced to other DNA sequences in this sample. The CDR3 nucleotides read TGTGCCAGCAGTTATGGCCAGAACACTGAAGCTTTCTTT. Its protein product is CASSYGQNTEAFF. The chain couples TRBV6-5 to TRBJ1-1; D not resolved. The germline V gene encodes CDR1 MNHEY and CDR2 SVGAGI. The V gene lost 3 bases and the J gene lost 1 base, with 6 bases spanning the gap. This CDR3 has 13 amino acids.

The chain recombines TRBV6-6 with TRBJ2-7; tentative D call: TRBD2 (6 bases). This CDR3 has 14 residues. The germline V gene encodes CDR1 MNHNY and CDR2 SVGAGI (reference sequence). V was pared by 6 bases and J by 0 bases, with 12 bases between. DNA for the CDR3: TGTGCCAGCAGGGAGGCGGGGAACTCCTACGAGCAGTACTTC. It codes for CASREAGNSYEQYF.